This TCR beta chain originates from a study of siplizumab effects on memory and regulatory T cells. Using immunoSEQ multiplex PCR, the repertoire was profiled, and TCRdb retains in-frame clones only, with some absent. The top ten clones hold around 42% of a sample with thousands of clones, 55% of them seen once. It was at 37°C and for about 6 days that the mixed lymphocyte reaction cells were cocultured. This clone has just a few counts. Antigen: not known. This CDR3 has 13 amino acids. CDR1 MNHNY and CDR2 SVGAGI come from the germline V gene (reference sequence). The ends were cut back, 7 bases at V and 4 bases at J, with 11 bases in the middle.

The clonotype was recovered from a human donor in good health; the cells came from an allogeneic mixed lymphocyte reaction. Some clones in this sample may be carry-over from other donors' samples. The sequencing sample was made of CFSE-low (dividing) CD8+ T cells sorted from an allogeneic mixed lymphocyte reaction. The chain couples TRBV6-6 to TRBJ2-1; possibly TRBD2 for D (5 bases). As DNA, the CDR3 is TGTGCCAGCACCCTCGGGGTTTACAATGAGCAGTTCTTC. Translated, it gives CASTLGVYNEQFF.